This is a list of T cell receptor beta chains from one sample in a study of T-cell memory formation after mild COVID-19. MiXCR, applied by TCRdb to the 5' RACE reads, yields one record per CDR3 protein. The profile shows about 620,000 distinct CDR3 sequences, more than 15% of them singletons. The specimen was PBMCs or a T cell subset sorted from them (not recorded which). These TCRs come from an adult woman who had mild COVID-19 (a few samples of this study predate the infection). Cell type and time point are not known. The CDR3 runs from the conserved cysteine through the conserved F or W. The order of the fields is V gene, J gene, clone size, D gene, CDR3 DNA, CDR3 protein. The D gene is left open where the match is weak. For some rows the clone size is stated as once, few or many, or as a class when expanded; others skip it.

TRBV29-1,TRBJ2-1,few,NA,TGCAGCGTGGCCCGGTTGAGTTCCTACAATGAGCAGTTCTTC,CSVARLSSYNEQFF
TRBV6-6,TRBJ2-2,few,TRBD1,TGTGCCAGCAGTTACGCCCCGGGACAGACCTCCGGGGAGCTGTTTTTT,CASSYAPGQTSGELFF
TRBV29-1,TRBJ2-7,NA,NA,TGCAGCGTTGCCGGGAGAAACTACGAGCAGTACTTC,CSVAGRNYEQYF
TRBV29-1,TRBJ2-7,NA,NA,TGCAGCGTTGGATTACTAGATTCCTACGAGCAGTACTTC,CSVGLLDSYEQYF
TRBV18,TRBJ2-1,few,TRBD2,TGTGCCAGCTCACCAACGCCATCAGCGGGGGTCAATGAGCAGTTCTTC,CASSPTPSAGVNEQFF
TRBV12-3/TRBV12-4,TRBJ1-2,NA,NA,TGTGCCAGCAGACCGGGCCTAAGCAATGGCTACACCTTC,CASRPGLSNGYTF
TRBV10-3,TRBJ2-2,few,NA,TGTGCCACCCACCAGGGAGTCGCCGGGGAGCTGTTTTTT,CATHQGVAGELFF
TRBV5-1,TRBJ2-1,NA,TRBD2,TGCGCCAGCAGCTTAGAAAGACTAGCGGGGTACAATGAGCAGTTCTTC,CASSLERLAGYNEQFF
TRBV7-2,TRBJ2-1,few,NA,TGTGCCAGCAGATCAAACGTAGGACTGAACAATGAGCAGTTCTTC,CASRSNVGLNNEQFF
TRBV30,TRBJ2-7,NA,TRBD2,TGTGCCTGGAGTGTACTAGCGGGAAACGAGCAGTACTTC,CAWSVLAGNEQYF
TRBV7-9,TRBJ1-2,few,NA,TGTGCCAGCAGCTTCGACTCCCAGGGCTACACCTTC,CASSFDSQGYTF
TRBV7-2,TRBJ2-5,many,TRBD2,TGTGCCAGCAGCTCCGGGACTAGCGGGAGTAGAAAGACCCAGTACTTC,CASSSGTSGSRKTQYF
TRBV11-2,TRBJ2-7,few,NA,TGTGCCAGCAGCCGGACTACCACTGGGCAGTACTTC,CASSRTTTGQYF
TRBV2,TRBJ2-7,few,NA,TGTGCCAGCAGTGAAGGGGGGCAGGGAGGTTACGAGCAGTACTTC,CASSEGGQGGYEQYF
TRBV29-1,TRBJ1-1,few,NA,TGCAGCGTTGAAACGGGCCCGAGGAACACTGAAGCTTTCTTT,CSVETGPRNTEAFF
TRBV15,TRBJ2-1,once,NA,TGTGCCACCAGCAGAGTAGTGGGGAATGAGCAGTTCTTC,CATSRVVGNEQFF
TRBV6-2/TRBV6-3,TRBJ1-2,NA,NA,TGTGCCAGCAGTTACTCGAGTTTAGGGGTAGCCTATGGCTACACCTTC,CASSYSSLGVAYGYTF
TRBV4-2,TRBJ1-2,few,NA,TGTGCCAGCAGCCAAGAAGGGGTTAGCGGCTACACCTTC,CASSQEGVSGYTF
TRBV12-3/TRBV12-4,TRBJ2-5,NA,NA,TGTGCCAGCAGTTGGGCCGGGACCCAGTACTTC,CASSWAGTQYF
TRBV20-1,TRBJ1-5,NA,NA,TGCAGTGCCGCAACGGGGGGGAATCAGCCCCAGCATTTT,CSAATGGNQPQHF
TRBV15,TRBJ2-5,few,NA,TGTGCCACCAGCAGAGTCAGGTACTCCATCCAAGAGACCCAGTACTTC,CATSRVRYSIQETQYF
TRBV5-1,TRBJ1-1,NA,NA,TGCGCCAGCAGTCTGAGGGGGGTACCACCCCTCAATGAAGCTTTCTTT,CASSLRGVPPLNEAFF
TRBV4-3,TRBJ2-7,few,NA,TGCGCCAGCAGCCAATCCGTTGGGACAACCTACGAGCAGTACTTC,CASSQSVGTTYEQYF
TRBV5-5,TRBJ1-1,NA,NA,TGTGCCAGCAGCTTGGCAAGGGTGGTCACTGAAGCTTTCTTT,CASSLARVVTEAFF
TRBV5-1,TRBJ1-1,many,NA,TGCGCCAGCAGCTTCGAGGGAACGGGGAACACTGAAGCTTTCTTT,CASSFEGTGNTEAFF